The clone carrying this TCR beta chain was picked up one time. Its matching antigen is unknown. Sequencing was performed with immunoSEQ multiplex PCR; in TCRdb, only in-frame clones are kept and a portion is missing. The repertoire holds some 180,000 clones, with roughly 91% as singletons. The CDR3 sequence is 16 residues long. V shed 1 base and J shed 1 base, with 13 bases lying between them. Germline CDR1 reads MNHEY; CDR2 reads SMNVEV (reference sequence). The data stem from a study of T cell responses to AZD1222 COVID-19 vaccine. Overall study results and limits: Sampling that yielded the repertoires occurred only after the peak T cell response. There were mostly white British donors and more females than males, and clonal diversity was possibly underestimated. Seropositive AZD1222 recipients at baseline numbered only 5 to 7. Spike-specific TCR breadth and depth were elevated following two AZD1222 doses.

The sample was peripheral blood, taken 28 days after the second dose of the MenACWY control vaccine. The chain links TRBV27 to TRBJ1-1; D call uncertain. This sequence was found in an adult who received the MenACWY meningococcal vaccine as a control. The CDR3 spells CASSLFFHGRNTEAFF. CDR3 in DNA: TGTGCCAGCAGTTTATTTTTTCATGGCAGGAACACTGAAGCTTTCTTT.